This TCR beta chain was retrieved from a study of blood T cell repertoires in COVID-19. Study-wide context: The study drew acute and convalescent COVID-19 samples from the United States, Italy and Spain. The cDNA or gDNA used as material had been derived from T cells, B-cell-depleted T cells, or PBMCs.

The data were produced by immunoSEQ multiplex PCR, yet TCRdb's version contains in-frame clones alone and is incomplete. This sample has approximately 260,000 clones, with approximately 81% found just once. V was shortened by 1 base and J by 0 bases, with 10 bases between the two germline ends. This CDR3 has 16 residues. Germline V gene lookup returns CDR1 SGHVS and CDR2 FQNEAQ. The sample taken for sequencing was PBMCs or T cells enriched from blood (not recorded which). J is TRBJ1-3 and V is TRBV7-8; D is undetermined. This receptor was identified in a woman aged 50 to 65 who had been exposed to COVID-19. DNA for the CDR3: TGTGCCAGCAGCTTAGACCCGGGATTCTCTGGAAACACCATATATTTT. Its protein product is CASSLDPGFSGNTIYF. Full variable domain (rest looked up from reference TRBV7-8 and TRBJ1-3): GAGVSQSPRYKVAKRGQDVALRCDPISGHVSLFWYQQALGQGPEFLTYFQNEAQLDKSGLPSDRFFAERPEGSVSTLKIQRTQQEDSAVYLCASSLDPGFSGNTIYFGEGSWLTVV.